What follows are 19 T cell receptor beta chains derived from one specimen sequenced in a study of cytotoxic CD8 clonotypes in ibrutinib-treated CLL. Repertoires were generated with immunoSEQ multiplex PCR, while TCRdb's copy carries only in-frame clones and drops some. The table lists about 140,000 clones, approximately 80% of them singletons. The starting material was PBMCs, obtained after 36 months of ibrutinib treatment. The receptors come from a human donor with chronic lymphocytic leukemia.

In DNA form, the CDR3 reads TGTGCCAGCAGCTTAGTGCCTAGCGGGAGTGGCGAGCAGTACTTC. Translating gives CASSLVPSGSGEQYF. The chain recombines TRBV7-8 with TRBJ2-7; TRBD2 matches 10 bases. V lost 1 base and J lost 6; bases outside the gene matches: 6. The CDR3 contains 15 residues. Germline CDR1 SGHVS, CDR2 FQNEAQ.

In its sample, this clone was seen a few times. J is TRBJ2-3 and V is TRBV25-1; TRBD2 matches at 11 bases. The CDR3 is 18 residues long. Losses at the gene ends were 1 base for V and 0 bases for J; bases not matched to a gene: 6. Germline assignment: CDR1 MGHDK and CDR2 SYGVNS. The CDR3 DNA follows: TGTGCCAGCAGTGAATCCCGGACTAGCGGGTCAAGCACAGATACGCAGTATTTT. It yields the protein CASSESRTSGSSTDTQYF.

The V call is TRBV18, the J call TRBJ2-7, with 8 bases matching TRBD1. The germline V gene has CDR1 KGHSH and CDR2 LQKENI. J was trimmed by 3 bases and V by 5 bases; bases with no gene match: 9. The CDR3 is 15 residues long. The CDR3 region is CASSTSTGAGYEQYF. Here the CDR3 DNA reads TGTGCCAGCTCAACTTCGACAGGGGCAGGCTACGAGCAGTACTTC.

J is TRBJ1-1 and V is TRBV14, with a possible D match to TRBD1 (6 bases). The CDR3 consists of 16 residues. The ends were cut back, 1 base at V and 3 bases at J, with 15 bases in the middle. The germline CDR1 and CDR2 sequences are SGHDN and FVKESK. The CDR3 nucleotides are TGTGCCAGCAGCCAAGTTACAGGGCCCTGGGACACTGAAGCTTTCTTT. It codes for CASSQVTGPWDTEAFF.

The chain carries TRBV6-1 and TRBJ2-3; D unclear. The V end was cut by 5 bases, the J end by 6 bases, with 12 bases between. CDR1 is MNHNS and CDR2 is SASEGT in the germline V gene. This CDR3 has 13 amino acids. The CDR3 DNA is TGTGCCAGCAGTTGGTCGTTGGGGGATACGCAGTATTTT. Protein product: CASSWSLGDTQYF.

This rearrangement joins TRBV6-5 to TRBJ1-1; a weak D match, TRBD1 (5 bases). The germline V gene encodes CDR1 MNHEY and CDR2 SVGAGI. V was cut by 0 bases and J by 10 bases, with 15 bases left in between. The CDR3 runs 14 residues. CDR3 sequence (DNA): TGTGCCAGCAGTTACTCGTGGGACCCAGGACGAGCTTTCTTT. It codes for CASSYSWDPGRAFF.

The rearrangement uses TRBV11-2 and TRBJ1-5; D gene unclear. Germline values: CDR1 SGHAT, CDR2 FQNNGV. With 2 bases removed from V and 2 bases from J, the gap between germline ends came to 4 bases. The CDR3 consists of 13 residues. CDR3: CASSLNRNQPQHF. Written as DNA, the CDR3 is TGTGCCAGCAGCTTAAACCGCAATCAGCCCCAGCATTTT.

The J gene is TRBJ2-3, the V gene TRBV21-1; TRBD2 is taken as the D call from the table, unchecked against the DNA. TRBV21-1 is a pseudogene segment. The CDR3 spans 15 residues. The CDR3 sequence is CASNRLAGGPDTQYF. The CDR3 region has the DNA TGTGCCAGTAATCGACTAGCGGGAGGGCCCGATACGCAGTATTTT.

The rearrangement joins TRBV18 to TRBJ2-7; 10 bases align to TRBD2. Germline assignment: CDR1 KGHSH and CDR2 LQKENI. Germline trimming cut 3 bases from V and 7 bases from J; bases unmatched to any gene: 9. This CDR3 is 15 amino acids long. CDR3 nucleotides: TGTGCCAGCTCACCTCCTGGAGCGGGGGGGCTGGAGCAGTACTTC. Its translation: CASSPPGAGGLEQYF.

The rearrangement joins TRBV7-6 to TRBJ1-4; D not resolved. The CDR3 has 15 amino acids. The V gene's germline CDR1 is SGHVS and CDR2 FNYEAQ. V shed 4 bases and J shed 5 bases, with 14 bases lying between them. DNA for the CDR3: TGTGCCAGCAGCTCATTGGGGATGCAGAATGAAAAACTGTTTTTT. Translated: CASSSLGMQNEKLFF.

This clone was counted between two and nine times. A much larger clone differs by one base, so this may be a read error. Written as DNA, the CDR3 is TGTGCCAGTAGTATTGGGAACTCTGGGGCCAACGTCCTGACTTTC. This translates into CASSIGNSGANVLTF. The rearrangement links TRBV19 to TRBJ2-6; D unresolved. Germline lookup yields CDR1 LNHDA and CDR2 SQIVND (reference sequence). The ends were cut back, 3 bases at V and 0 bases at J, with 6 bases in the middle. The CDR3 contains 15 residues.

V usage is TRBV27 and J usage is TRBJ1-6; the D is unclear. The CDR3 contains 17 residues. The V gene's germline CDR1 is MNHEY and CDR2 SMNVEV (reference sequence). Trimming stripped 4 bases from V and 0 bases from J, with 13 bases between. The CDR3: CASSSLAVTSYNSPLHF. The CDR3 region has the DNA TGTGCCAGCAGTTCTCTAGCGGTAACCTCCTATAATTCACCCCTCCACTTT.

This chain uses TRBV30 with TRBJ1-1; D remains unclear. V lost 2 bases and J lost 1, with 8 bases in between. Germline CDR1 is GTSNPN and CDR2 is SVGIG (reference sequence). The CDR3 runs 13 residues. CDR3 in DNA: TGTGCCTGGAGTAGATCGGGGAACACTGAAGCTTTCTTT. It yields the protein CAWSRSGNTEAFF.

This clone was counted a few times. The rearrangement joins TRBV5-1 to TRBJ2-7, with a possible D match to TRBD1 (5 bases). Germline CDR1 reads SGHRS; CDR2 reads YFSETQ. The CDR3 covers 13 residues. V lost 2 bases to trimming and J lost 4 bases, with 10 bases between them. CDR3 sequence: CASSFGQRYEQYF. The DNA for the CDR3 is TGCGCCAGCAGCTTCGGACAAAGATACGAGCAGTACTTC.

The chain employs TRBV5-1 and TRBJ2-7; no clear D gene. Looked up from germline, CDR1 is SGHRS and CDR2 is YFSETQ. The CDR3 has 16 amino acids. Trimming removed 0 bases from V and 3 bases from J, with 16 bases in between. The DNA of the CDR3 is TGCGCCAGCAGCTTGGTGGGCGGAACGGCCGACTACGAGCAGTACTTC. It yields the protein CASSLVGGTADYEQYF.

The rearrangement joins TRBV20-1 to TRBJ1-2; D is perhaps TRBD1 (6 bases). Germline-derived CDR1 and CDR2 are DFQATT and SNEGSKA (reference sequence). The CDR3 length is 10 residues. Trimming took 5 bases from V and 10 from J, leaving 11 bases between them. CDR3 sequence reads: CSAYRDLYTF. DNA for the CDR3: TGCAGTGCTTACAGGGATCTCTACACCTTC.

CDR3: CASSRNSYEQYF. In DNA, the CDR3 is TGTGCCAGCAGTCGGAACTCCTACGAGCAGTACTTC. This sequence joins TRBV4-2 and TRBJ2-7; D ambiguous. The V end lost 6 bases, the J end lost 0 bases, and 6 bases lay between the germline ends. CDR1 and CDR2 (germline): LGHNA, YNFKEQ. The CDR3 totals 12 residues.

The chain links TRBV27 to TRBJ1-1; D unresolved. The CDR3 is made up of 13 amino acids. The V end lost 6 bases, the J end lost 1 base, and 9 bases lay between the germline ends. CDR1 is MNHEY and CDR2 is SMNVEV in the germline V gene (reference sequence). CDR3 sequence: CASRLTRNTEAFF. As DNA, the CDR3 is TGTGCCAGCAGACTAACACGGAACACTGAAGCTTTCTTT.

The chain has TRBV19 and TRBJ2-6; D not certain. The germline V gene encodes CDR1 LNHDA and CDR2 SQIVND (reference sequence). Between the trimmed V and J ends, which lost 5 bases and 0 bases, there was a span of 17 bases. The CDR3 runs 18 residues. In nucleotides, the CDR3 is TGTGCCAGTAGTTTTGGTGCTAGGTATATCTCTGGGGCCAACGTCCTGACTTTC. Its protein is CASSFGARYISGANVLTF.